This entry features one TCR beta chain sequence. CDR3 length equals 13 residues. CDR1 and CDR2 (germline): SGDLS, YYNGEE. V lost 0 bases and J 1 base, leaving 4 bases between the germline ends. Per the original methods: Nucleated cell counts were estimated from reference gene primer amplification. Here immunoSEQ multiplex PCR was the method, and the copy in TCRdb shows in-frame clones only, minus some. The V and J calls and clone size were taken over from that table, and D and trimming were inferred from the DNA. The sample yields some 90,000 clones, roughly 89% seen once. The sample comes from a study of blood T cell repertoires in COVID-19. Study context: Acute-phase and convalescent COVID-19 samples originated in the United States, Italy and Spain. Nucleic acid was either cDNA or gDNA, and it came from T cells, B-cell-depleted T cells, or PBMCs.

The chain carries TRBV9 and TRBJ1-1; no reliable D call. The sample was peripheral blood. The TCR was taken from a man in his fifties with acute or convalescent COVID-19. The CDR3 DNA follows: TGTGCCAGCAGCGTAGGGGCGAACACTGAAGCTTTCTTT. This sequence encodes CASSVGANTEAFF.